This is a list of T cell receptor beta chains from one sample in a study of blood T cell repertoires in COVID-19. Here immunoSEQ multiplex PCR was the method, and the copy in TCRdb shows in-frame clones only, minus some. Among around 300,000 clones listed, approximately 88% were seen once. Source material: peripheral blood. The origin of the receptors is a woman in her twenties or thirties with COVID-19, enrolled during active disease. CDR3s include the opening cysteine and the closing phenylalanine or tryptophan. D genes are given only for firm matches. A row's size may be missing; if present it is once, few, many or a size class.

J gene	D gene	clone size	V gene	CDR3 DNA	CDR3 protein
TRBJ1-5	.	few	TRBV18	TGTGCCAGCTCACAGGGGCTCAATCAGCCCCAGCATTTT	CASSQGLNQPQHF
TRBJ1-2	.	.	TRBV7-2	TGTGCCAGCAGCTTAAGAGAGAACTATGGCCACACCTTC	CASSLRENYGHTF
TRBJ1-5	TRBD1	.	TRBV7-7	TGTGCTAGCATCACTAGTAGAGGGTGGGACAGTCGGATTCAGCCCCAGCATTTT	CASITSRGWDSRIQPQHF
TRBJ1-4	.	.	TRBV5-5	TGTGCCAGCAGCCTCCTTGCCACAGGGACTAATGAAAAACTGTTTTTT	CASSLLATGTNEKLFF
TRBJ1-2	TRBD1	.	TRBV6-5	TGTGCCAGCAGGCGACAGGGAAGTGGCTATGGCTACACCTTC	CASRRQGSGYGYTF
TRBJ2-7	TRBD1	.	TRBV25-1	TGTGCCAGCAGTGAATGGGGGACAGGGGCGAACTACGAGCAGTACTTC	CASSEWGTGANYEQYF
TRBJ1-1	.	.	TRBV9	TGTGCCAGCAGTACACAGGGGAACACTGAAGCTTTCTTT	CASSTQGNTEAFF
TRBJ1-5	.	.	TRBV5-8	TGTGCCAGCAGCTTGGCAGGCTATAGCAATCAGCCCCAGCATTTT	CASSLAGYSNQPQHF
TRBJ2-3	TRBD2	once	TRBV29-1	TGCAGCCACCATCCGGGAGGGCTGAGAGATACGCAGTATTTT	CSHHPGGLRDTQYF
TRBJ2-2	.	few	TRBV5-1	TGCGCCAGCAGCTGGGGGCCGACAGGAGCCACCGGGGAGCTGTTTTTT	CASSWGPTGATGELFF
TRBJ1-1	.	.	TRBV14	TGTGCCAGCAGCCAAGATGGTAGAGGGTGGGATGGAGCTTTCTTT	CASSQDGRGWDGAFF
TRBJ1-2	TRBD1	.	TRBV14	TGTGCCAGCAGCCCTCCCGGGACAGGGATAATCTATGGCTACACCTTC	CASSPPGTGIIYGYTF
TRBJ1-2	.	.	TRBV27	TGTGCCAGCAGTTCGGCGGGTTCGGGCTATGGCTACACCTTC	CASSSAGSGYGYTF
TRBJ2-5	TRBD2	.	TRBV27	TGTGCCAGCAGTTTCGTATCACCGGGACTAGCGGGCGAAGAGACCCAGTACTTC	CASSFVSPGLAGEETQYF